The clone carrying this T cell receptor beta chain was seen a handful of times. Authors' methods: From reference gene primer amplification, estimates of nucleated cell counts were derived. This table comes from immunoSEQ multiplex PCR, and its TCRdb copy is limited to in-frame clones, with some not included. The D gene and trimming were derived from the DNA, and the V and J assignments and clone size from that table. The table shows about 410,000 clones, with around nine tenths occurring only once. The V segment lost 5 bases and the J segment 4 bases; nucleotides outside the gene matches: 6. Germline V gives CDR1 MDHEN, CDR2 SYDVKM. The CDR3 is 15 residues long. The Seattle site enrolled patients during active infection and followed them longitudinally. This record belongs to a study of blood T cell repertoires in COVID-19. Across the whole study: Sites in the United States, Italy and Spain provided acute and convalescent COVID-19 samples. PBMCs, B-cell-depleted T cells, or T cells were the source of the cDNA or gDNA that made up the material.

V and J are TRBV28 and TRBJ1-2, with 11 bases that match TRBD1. The sequenced sample was peripheral blood. This TCR was sampled from a woman aged 40 to 49 with COVID-19, enrolled during active disease. The CDR3 DNA reads TGTGCCAGCAGTGGGGGGGACAGGGGGACCTATGGCTACACCTTC. Its protein is CASSGGDRGTYGYTF.